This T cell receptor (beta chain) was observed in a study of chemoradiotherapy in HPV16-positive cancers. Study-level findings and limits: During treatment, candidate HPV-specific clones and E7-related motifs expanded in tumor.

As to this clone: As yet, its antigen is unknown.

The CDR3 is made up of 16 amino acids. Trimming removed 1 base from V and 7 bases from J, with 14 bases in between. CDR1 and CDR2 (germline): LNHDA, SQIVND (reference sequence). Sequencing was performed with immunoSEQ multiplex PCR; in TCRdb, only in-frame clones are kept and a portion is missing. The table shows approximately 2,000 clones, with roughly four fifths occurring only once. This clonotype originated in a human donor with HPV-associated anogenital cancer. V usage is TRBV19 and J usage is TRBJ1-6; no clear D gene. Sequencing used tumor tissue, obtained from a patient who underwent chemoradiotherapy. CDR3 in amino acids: CASSIARQAANSPLHF. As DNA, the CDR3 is TGTGCCAGTAGTATAGCCCGGCAGGCAGCCAATTCACCCCTCCACTTT.